The present T cell receptor (beta chain) was sequenced within a study of blood T cell repertoires in COVID-19 (dated by TCRdb to about 2020). As for the study more broadly: Samples covering the acute and convalescent phases of COVID-19 were provided by collaborators in the United States, Italy and Spain. Samples came from the ongoing ImmuneRACE study (first 160 participants) plus 1,254 subjects from 6 global collaborators. Nearly every sample came with metadata listing a de-identified subject ID, COVID-19 status, age in years and sex. The dataset comprised deeply sampled blood TCRbeta repertoires from subjects exposed to, actively infected with, or recovered from COVID-19. The repertoires were released in a freely available public database meant as a resource for research on the immune response to SARS-CoV-2. The prospective study material was composed of cDNA or gDNA derived from T cells, B-cell-depleted T cells, or PBMCs. Where available, HLA class I and class II types were taken from metadata supplied by the sample provider and were not determined by assay-based typing. The research as a whole found: How much clinical and demographic metadata was included differed by source and by participant, and the metadata was provided uncurated.

Only one count was recorded for this clone. Its antigen target is currently unknown. The input lacks base qualities; no much larger clone sits a single base away. Participants in the prospective study were enrolled through a virtual design, were aged 18 to 89 years, and lived in approximately 24 United States geographic areas. In the prospective study, cohorts were assigned on the basis of participant-reported clinical history obtained from a screening survey and a study questionnaire. Recovered participants in ImmuneRACE Cohort 3 were defined by two consecutive negative NP/OP PCR tests, clearance by a healthcare professional, or resolution of symptoms. Each participant in the prospective study had whole blood, serum and a nasopharyngeal or oropharyngeal swab collected by mobile phlebotomists. Prospective study participants could optionally give additional blood draws and questionnaires over a 2-month period. Before DNA extraction, prospective study blood samples were shipped either frozen or at room temperature.

The immunoSEQ Assay, a bias-controlled multiplex PCR, was used to amplify TCRbeta CDR3 regions from genomic DNA. As for the authors' bioinformatics: The number of nucleated cells in each sample was estimated by amplification of reference gene primers within the assay. To quantify the absolute abundance of each unique TCRbeta CDR3 rearrangement, sequence reads were collapsed and filtered. For each sample, productive Simpson clonality was calculated as the square root of Simpson's diversity index over productive rearrangements. TCRdb re-hosts the immuneACCESS table, in-frame sequences only. Its copies lack some clones; in the studies checked, an unresolved V gene accounts for under half of them, and the cause for the rest is not known. The D gene and trimming were derived from the DNA, and the V and J assignments and clone size from that table. In all, the sample holds a few hundred thousand clones, and around 82% of those were seen once. Clones ranked in the top ten supply around 3.7% of the sample.

Trimming takes 3 bases off V and 1 base off J; junction bases not matched to a gene: 2. There are 15 amino acids in the CDR3, from cysteine to phenylalanine inclusive. Only the CDR3 region is kept as DNA, spanning 45 bases read in frame from base 1. CDR1 and CDR2 are read off the germline V gene as SGDLS and YYNGEE. Material for sequencing was PBMCs or T cells enriched from blood (not recorded which). The chain links TRBV9 with TRBJ1-5; 9 nucleotides in the junction match TRBD1. The origin of this receptor is a man aged 45-65 years who had recovered from COVID-19. The CDR3 region: CASSAGQGSNQPQHF. The DNA reads TGTGCCAGCAGCGCGGGACAGGGAAGCAATCAGCCCCAGCATTTT.